Listed below are T cell receptor beta chains from one sample, sequenced in a study of shared clonotypes between healthy human individuals. Assay used: immunoSEQ multiplex PCR; TCRdb lists only in-frame clones, some missing. This table has millions of clones, 85% to 95% appearing once. The sequenced sample consisted of naive CD4+ T cells sorted from blood. The receptors derive from a man younger than 35 in good health. The CDR3 runs from the conserved cysteine through the conserved F or W. The order of the fields is V gene, clone size, D gene, J gene, CDR3 DNA, CDR3 protein. A D gene is named only where the DNA matches it firmly. Not every row has a clone size; where given, it reads once, few, many or a size class.

v_gene: TRBV21-1
abundance: .
d_gene: .
j_gene: TRBJ1-5
CDR3nt: TGTGCCAGCAGCTCCCTATGCCCTATCTCAGCTACTACACTCCATAGCAATCAGCCCCAGCATTTT
CDR3aa: CASSSLCPISATTLHSNQPQHF

v_gene: TRBV7-2
abundance: .
d_gene: .
j_gene: TRBJ2-3
CDR3nt: TGTGCCAGCAGCTTAGGTGCCCGCTCAGATACGCAGTATTTT
CDR3aa: CASSLGARSDTQYF

v_gene: TRBV19
abundance: .
d_gene: .
j_gene: TRBJ2-7
CDR3nt: TGTGCCAGTAGTACTCCTGATAAGCAGTACTTC
CDR3aa: CASSTPDKQYF

v_gene: TRBV19
abundance: .
d_gene: .
j_gene: TRBJ1-5
CDR3nt: TGTGCCAGTAGTATAGTATTGGGTAGCAATCAGCCCCAGCATTTT
CDR3aa: CASSIVLGSNQPQHF

v_gene: TRBV5-4
abundance: once
d_gene: .
j_gene: TRBJ2-5
CDR3nt: TGTGCCAGCAGCCCTCGCCCTGGGGAAGAGACCCAGTACTTC
CDR3aa: CASSPRPGEETQYF

v_gene: TRBV28
abundance: .
d_gene: .
j_gene: TRBJ1-6
CDR3nt: TGTGCCAGCAGTTTTTCGGGGGGGGATAATTCACCCCTCCACTTT
CDR3aa: CASSFSGGDNSPLHF

v_gene: TRBV28
abundance: .
d_gene: .
j_gene: TRBJ1-2
CDR3nt: TGTGCCAGCAGCGCCACCAAGGGGCTGGGTGGCTACACCTTC
CDR3aa: CASSATKGLGGYTF

v_gene: TRBV18
abundance: .
d_gene: TRBD1
j_gene: TRBJ2-7
CDR3nt: TGTGCCAGCTCACCGGAGACAGGGCCCTACGAGCAGTACTTC
CDR3aa: CASSPETGPYEQYF

v_gene: TRBV5-6
abundance: .
d_gene: .
j_gene: TRBJ2-1
CDR3nt: TGTGCCAGCAGCTTAGGAGGGGAGCAGTTCTTC
CDR3aa: CASSLGGEQFF

v_gene: TRBV5-1
abundance: .
d_gene: .
j_gene: TRBJ2-5
CDR3nt: TGCGCCAGCCGGGCGGGGAACCAAGAGACCCAGTACTTC
CDR3aa: CASRAGNQETQYF

v_gene: TRBV7-2
abundance: .
d_gene: TRBD1
j_gene: TRBJ1-1
CDR3nt: TGTGCCAGCAGCCCAGGGGGGACAGGGACGACTGAAGCTTTCTTT
CDR3aa: CASSPGGTGTTEAFF

v_gene: TRBV11-2
abundance: once
d_gene: .
j_gene: TRBJ2-2
CDR3nt: TGTGCCAGCAGCCCCCTGACGAACACCGGGGAGCTGTTTTTT
CDR3aa: CASSPLTNTGELFF

v_gene: TRBV6-1
abundance: .
d_gene: .
j_gene: TRBJ2-5
CDR3nt: TGTGCCAGCAGTGTCCCGGGGCCAGAGACCCAGTACTTC
CDR3aa: CASSVPGPETQYF

v_gene: TRBV6-5
abundance: .
d_gene: .
j_gene: TRBJ2-1
CDR3nt: TGTGCCAGCAGCAGGGGGGGAGTCAATGAGCAGTTCTTC
CDR3aa: CASSRGGVNEQFF

v_gene: TRBV7-7
abundance: .
d_gene: TRBD2
j_gene: TRBJ2-5
CDR3nt: TGTGCTAGCAGCTTAGGTAGCGGGGGGGCCCAAGAGACCCAGTACTTC
CDR3aa: CASSLGSGGAQETQYF

v_gene: TRBV5-6
abundance: .
d_gene: .
j_gene: TRBJ2-2
CDR3nt: TGTGCCAGCAGCTTGGGCAGTAACACCGGGGAGCTGTTTTTT
CDR3aa: CASSLGSNTGELFF

v_gene: TRBV5-1
abundance: .
d_gene: .
j_gene: TRBJ2-2
CDR3nt: TGCGCCAGCAGCTTGGCCCAGTTAGGGGTAGGAGGGGAGCTGTTTTTT
CDR3aa: CASSLAQLGVGGELFF

v_gene: TRBV6-1
abundance: .
d_gene: .
j_gene: TRBJ1-4
CDR3nt: TGTGCCAGCAGTCCATCAAGGGGGAGTGAAAAACTGTTTTTT
CDR3aa: CASSPSRGSEKLFF

v_gene: TRBV2
abundance: .
d_gene: TRBD2
j_gene: TRBJ2-7
CDR3nt: TGTGCCAGCATTCTTCTAGCGGGGGCCTCCTACGAGCAGTACTTC
CDR3aa: CASILLAGASYEQYF

v_gene: TRBV7-2
abundance: .
d_gene: .
j_gene: TRBJ1-6
CDR3nt: TGTGCCAGCAGCCTCGGACTCTTGAATTCACCCCTCCACTTT
CDR3aa: CASSLGLLNSPLHF

v_gene: TRBV9
abundance: .
d_gene: TRBD1
j_gene: TRBJ2-7
CDR3nt: TGTGCCAGCAGCGTTACAGGGGGCTACGAGCAGTACTTC
CDR3aa: CASSVTGGYEQYF

v_gene: TRBV18
abundance: .
d_gene: .
j_gene: TRBJ2-7
CDR3nt: TGTGCCAGCTCACCCAGTTGGACAGTCGGCTACGAGCAGTACTTC
CDR3aa: CASSPSWTVGYEQYF

v_gene: TRBV5-1
abundance: .
d_gene: .
j_gene: TRBJ2-1
CDR3nt: TGCGCCAGCAGCTTGGGACAGGCGACCTACAATGAGCAGTTCTTC
CDR3aa: CASSLGQATYNEQFF

v_gene: TRBV6-1
abundance: .
d_gene: .
j_gene: TRBJ1-6
CDR3nt: TGTGCCGGGTCGGGTCACGAGAATTCACCCCTCCACTTT
CDR3aa: CAGSGHENSPLHF

v_gene: TRBV19
abundance: .
d_gene: .
j_gene: TRBJ1-2
CDR3nt: TGTGCCAGTAGTATTCTACATCAGCTTCATGATGGCTACACCTTC
CDR3aa: CASSILHQLHDGYTF

v_gene: TRBV5-1
abundance: .
d_gene: TRBD1
j_gene: TRBJ2-1
CDR3nt: TGCGCCAGCAGCGGGACAGGGGCGGGCAATGAGCAGTTCTTC
CDR3aa: CASSGTGAGNEQFF

v_gene: TRBV6-1
abundance: once
d_gene: .
j_gene: TRBJ2-3
CDR3nt: TGTGCCAGCAGTGAAGCGTACACCGATACGCAGTATTTT
CDR3aa: CASSEAYTDTQYF

v_gene: TRBV18
abundance: .
d_gene: TRBD1
j_gene: TRBJ2-3
CDR3nt: TGTGCCAGCTCACCCCCCGGGACAGGAGCCACAGATACGCAGTATTTT
CDR3aa: CASSPPGTGATDTQYF

v_gene: TRBV29-1
abundance: .
d_gene: .
j_gene: TRBJ2-5
CDR3nt: TGCAGCGTGGACAGATCAGAGACCCAGTACTTC
CDR3aa: CSVDRSETQYF

v_gene: TRBV6-1
abundance: .
d_gene: .
j_gene: TRBJ1-4
CDR3nt: TGTGCCAGCAGTGACGGATCAGTGTCGGCTAATGAAAAACTGTTTTTT
CDR3aa: CASSDGSVSANEKLFF

v_gene: TRBV28
abundance: .
d_gene: TRBD1
j_gene: TRBJ2-7
CDR3nt: TGTGCCAGCACCTCTCCCGGGACAGTAGACTACGAGCAGTACTTC
CDR3aa: CASTSPGTVDYEQYF

v_gene: TRBV27
abundance: .
d_gene: TRBD1
j_gene: TRBJ1-2
CDR3nt: TGTGCCAGCAGCTACAGGGGCCTTAACTATGGCTACACCTTC
CDR3aa: CASSYRGLNYGYTF

v_gene: TRBV14
abundance: .
d_gene: .
j_gene: TRBJ1-6
CDR3nt: TGTGCCAGCAGCCGGGGACCGAGAATGTATAATTCACCCCTCCACTTT
CDR3aa: CASSRGPRMYNSPLHF

v_gene: TRBV6-1
abundance: .
d_gene: .
j_gene: TRBJ1-3
CDR3nt: TGTGCCAGCAGGGGCTCTGGAAACACCATATATTTT
CDR3aa: CASRGSGNTIYF

v_gene: TRBV2
abundance: .
d_gene: TRBD2
j_gene: TRBJ2-7
CDR3nt: TGTGCCAGCAGACCTAGCGGGGCCCCCTACGAGCAGTACTTC
CDR3aa: CASRPSGAPYEQYF

v_gene: TRBV7-2
abundance: .
d_gene: .
j_gene: TRBJ2-7
CDR3nt: TGTGCCAGCAGCTTACGGCAGGAAGGGTACGAGCAGTACTTC
CDR3aa: CASSLRQEGYEQYF

v_gene: TRBV6-6
abundance: .
d_gene: .
j_gene: TRBJ1-1
CDR3nt: TGTGCCAGCAATAGGAACACTGAAGCTTTCTTT
CDR3aa: CASNRNTEAFF

v_gene: TRBV7-9
abundance: .
d_gene: TRBD1
j_gene: TRBJ2-7
CDR3nt: TGTGCCACTACTTCCGGGACAGGACTCTACGAGCAGTACTTC
CDR3aa: CATTSGTGLYEQYF

v_gene: TRBV5-8
abundance: .
d_gene: .
j_gene: TRBJ2-5
CDR3nt: TGTGCCAGCAAGTTATCGGGGGCGGAGACCCAGTACTTC
CDR3aa: CASKLSGAETQYF

v_gene: TRBV5-8
abundance: .
d_gene: TRBD1
j_gene: TRBJ1-4
CDR3nt: TGTGCCAGCAGGCGGGGCAGGGGGCCGAATGAAAAACTGTTTTTT
CDR3aa: CASRRGRGPNEKLFF

v_gene: TRBV4-3
abundance: once
d_gene: .
j_gene: TRBJ2-7
CDR3nt: TGCGCCAGCAGCGCAAGCGACGGATTCCGAGGCGAGCAGTACTTC
CDR3aa: CASSASDGFRGEQYF

v_gene: TRBV6-6
abundance: .
d_gene: TRBD1
j_gene: TRBJ2-7
CDR3nt: TGTGCCAGCTGGATCGGACAGGGGCTCTACGAGCAGTACTTC
CDR3aa: CASWIGQGLYEQYF

v_gene: TRBV30
abundance: .
d_gene: .
j_gene: TRBJ1-1
CDR3nt: TGTGCCTGGACGAATGGGGACACAGCTTTCTTT
CDR3aa: CAWTNGDTAFF

v_gene: TRBV6-6
abundance: .
d_gene: TRBD1
j_gene: TRBJ2-1
CDR3nt: TGTGCCAGCAGTTACTCTCTGGACAGGGTCACGGATGAGCAGTTCTTC
CDR3aa: CASSYSLDRVTDEQFF

v_gene: TRBV7-9
abundance: .
d_gene: TRBD1
j_gene: TRBJ2-5
CDR3nt: TGTGCCAGCAGCCCAGGGACAGGGGGCACGGAGACCCAGTACTTC
CDR3aa: CASSPGTGGTETQYF

v_gene: TRBV7-8
abundance: .
d_gene: .
j_gene: TRBJ1-2
CDR3nt: TGTGCCAGCAGCCCAAGGGGCGGGAACCGTGGCGGCTACACCTTC
CDR3aa: CASSPRGGNRGGYTF

v_gene: TRBV5-1
abundance: .
d_gene: .
j_gene: TRBJ2-1
CDR3nt: TGCGCCAGCAGCCGAGGGGGAACAGGCGACAATGAGCAGTTCTTC
CDR3aa: CASSRGGTGDNEQFF

v_gene: TRBV6-5
abundance: .
d_gene: .
j_gene: TRBJ2-7
CDR3nt: TGTGCCAGCAGCTACGGGGCGGGAAAGGTCTACGAGCAGTACTTC
CDR3aa: CASSYGAGKVYEQYF

v_gene: TRBV5-8
abundance: .
d_gene: .
j_gene: TRBJ1-5
CDR3nt: TGTGCCAGCAGCTTGTGGGGAGGCTTTAATCAGCCCCAGCATTTT
CDR3aa: CASSLWGGFNQPQHF

v_gene: TRBV30
abundance: few
d_gene: .
j_gene: TRBJ1-2
CDR3nt: TGTGCCTGGACCACTCGAATCTATGGCTACACCTTC
CDR3aa: CAWTTRIYGYTF

v_gene: TRBV7-9
abundance: .
d_gene: .
j_gene: TRBJ2-5
CDR3nt: TGTGCCAGCAGCTTATTTTTGGCACAAGAGACCCAGTACTTC
CDR3aa: CASSLFLAQETQYF

v_gene: TRBV10-1
abundance: .
d_gene: .
j_gene: TRBJ2-3
CDR3nt: TGCGCCAGCAGTGTTTCCGGCACAGATACGCAGTATTTT
CDR3aa: CASSVSGTDTQYF

v_gene: TRBV11-2
abundance: .
d_gene: .
j_gene: TRBJ2-7
CDR3nt: TGTGCCAGCAGCTTAGGGGGGATCGAGCAGTACTTC
CDR3aa: CASSLGGIEQYF

v_gene: TRBV29-1
abundance: .
d_gene: TRBD1
j_gene: TRBJ2-3
CDR3nt: TGCAGCGTTGAGCCACTCTGGGCGGGACAGGGAGGGACAGATACGCAGTATTTT
CDR3aa: CSVEPLWAGQGGTDTQYF

v_gene: TRBV7-9
abundance: .
d_gene: .
j_gene: TRBJ2-1
CDR3nt: TGTGCCAGCAGCTTAAGGGAGGCCAGCAGGTACAATGAGCAGTTCTTC
CDR3aa: CASSLREASRYNEQFF